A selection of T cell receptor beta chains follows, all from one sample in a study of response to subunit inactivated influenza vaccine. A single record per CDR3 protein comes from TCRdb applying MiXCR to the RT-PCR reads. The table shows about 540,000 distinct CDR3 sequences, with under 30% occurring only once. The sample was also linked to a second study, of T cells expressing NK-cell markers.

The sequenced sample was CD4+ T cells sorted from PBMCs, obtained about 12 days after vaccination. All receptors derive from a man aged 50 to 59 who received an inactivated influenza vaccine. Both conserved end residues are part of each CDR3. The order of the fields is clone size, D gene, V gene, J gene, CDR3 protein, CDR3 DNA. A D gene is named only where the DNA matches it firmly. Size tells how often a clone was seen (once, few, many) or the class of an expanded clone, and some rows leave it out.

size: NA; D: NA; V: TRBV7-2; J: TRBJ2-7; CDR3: CASSLASGEQYF; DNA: TGTGCCAGCAGCCTTGCTTCGGGGGAGCAGTACTTC
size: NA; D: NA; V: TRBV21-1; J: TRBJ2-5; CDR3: CASSKEWGVWETQYF; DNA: TGTGCCAGCAGCAAAGAGTGGGGAGTTTGGGAGACCCAGTACTTC
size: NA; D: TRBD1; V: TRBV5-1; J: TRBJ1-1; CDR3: CASSFQGGTEAFF; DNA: TGCGCCAGCAGCTTCCAGGGGGGGACTGAAGCTTTCTTT
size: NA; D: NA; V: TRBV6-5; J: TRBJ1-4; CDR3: CASSYTLGGDNEKLFF; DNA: TGTGCCAGCAGTTACACCCTCGGGGGTGATAATGAAAAACTGTTTTTT
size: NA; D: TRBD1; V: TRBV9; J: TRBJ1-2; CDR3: CASGTVYGYTF; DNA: TGTGCCAGCGGGACAGTCTATGGCTACACCTTC
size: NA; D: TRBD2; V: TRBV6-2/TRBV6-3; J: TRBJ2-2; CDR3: CASSPRLAGDTGELFF; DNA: TGTGCCAGCAGCCCCAGACTAGCGGGAGACACCGGGGAGCTGTTTTTT
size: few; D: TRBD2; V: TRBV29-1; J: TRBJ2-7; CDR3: CSIRRASGRAGYEQYF; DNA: TGCAGCATCCGGAGGGCCAGCGGGAGGGCCGGGTACGAGCAGTACTTC
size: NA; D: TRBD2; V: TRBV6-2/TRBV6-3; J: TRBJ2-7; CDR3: CASSYRLAHPSYEQYF; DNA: TGTGCCAGCAGTTACAGACTAGCTCACCCCTCCTACGAGCAGTACTTC
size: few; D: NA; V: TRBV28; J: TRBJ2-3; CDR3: CASNPGGTDTQYF; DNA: TGTGCCAGCAACCCTGGTGGCACAGATACGCAGTATTTT
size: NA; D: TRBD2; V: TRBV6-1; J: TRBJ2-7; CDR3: CASGTSGRFEQYF; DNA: TGTGCCAGCGGGACTAGCGGGAGGTTCGAGCAGTACTTC
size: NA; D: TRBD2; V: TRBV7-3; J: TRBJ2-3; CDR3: CASSLSISGSTDTQYF; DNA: TGTGCCAGCAGCCTATCCATTAGCGGGAGCACAGATACGCAGTATTTT
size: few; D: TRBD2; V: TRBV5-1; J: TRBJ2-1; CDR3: CASSLSGRDSYNEQFF; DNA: TGCGCCAGCAGCTTGAGCGGGAGGGACAGCTACAATGAGCAGTTCTTC
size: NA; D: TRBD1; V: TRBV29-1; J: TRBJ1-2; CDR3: CSASEGGKVGGYTF; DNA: TGCAGCGCCTCGGAAGGGGGCAAAGTAGGAGGCTACACCTTC
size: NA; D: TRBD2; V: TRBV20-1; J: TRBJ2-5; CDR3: CSAVGTSYWETQYF; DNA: TGCAGTGCCGTAGGGACTAGCTATTGGGAGACCCAGTACTTC